This entry describes one T cell receptor (beta chain). This clonotype came up many times. Its antigen remains undetermined. Base qualities are not at hand, and no much larger clone is one base apart. Relative to germline, V is 4 bases shorter and J is 1 base shorter, with 11 bases between their ends. The CDR3 runs 14 amino acids, cysteine and phenylalanine included. Only the CDR3 portion is preserved as DNA: 42 bases, with reading frame beginning at the first base. The germline V gene (reference sequence) specifies DFQATT as CDR1 and SNEGSKA as CDR2. The sample's time point label, decoded: newly diagnosed GD, antithyroid drugs for less than 3 months. RNA was extracted from PBMCs in TRIzol for both TCR sequencing and RNA sequencing. Graves' disease was diagnosed according to American Thyroid Association guidelines. Patients for the study were recruited at an endocrinology department in Xi'an, China. Each patient gave around 9.2 milliliters of peripheral blood, collected in an EDTA anticoagulant tube. Ficoll Paque Plus density gradient separation was used to isolate PBMCs, and no further T cell sorting was done. An Agilent 2100 Bioanalyzer and agarose gel were used to assess RNA quality, and a NanoDrop 2000 was used to measure RNA concentration.

The data were taken from a study of regulatory T cells in long-lasting Graves disease (dated by TCRdb to the early 2020s). About the study as a whole: Patients with newly diagnosed Graves' disease had been on antithyroid drugs for under 3 months. Patients with persistent Graves' disease were compared with patients with newly diagnosed Graves' disease using TCR sequencing and RNA sequencing of peripheral blood. The study took place in China and was registered as a clinical trial. A total of about 33 samples underwent TCR sequencing, from roughly 13 patients with persistent Graves' disease and 20 or so patients with newly diagnosed Graves' disease. Study-level results and caveats: Sequencing and analysis were limited to the TCR beta chain. Compared with newly diagnosed patients, patients with persistent Graves' disease had lower TCR Shannon entropy and fewer highly expanded clones, which suggests clonal expansion. More public clonotypes were shared among persistent patients (around 2,600) than among newly diagnosed patients (966). Persistent disease showed preferential use of TRBV28, TRBJ1-2 and TRBJ2-5, whereas newly diagnosed disease favored TRBV20-1 and TRBJ2-1. The authors noted that the small sample size was a limitation that may lower accuracy. Peripheral blood alone was examined, since thyroid tissue, which constituted the primary lesion, could not be accessed.

The receptor library was made with multiplex PCR. Reads for this sample came from an Illumina HiSeq 4000. CDR3 regions were amplified by Arm-PCR with iRepertoire HTBI primers to construct TCR beta libraries. Gel purification was performed on PCR products prior to sequencing. Turning to the authors' computational methods: A total of fewer than 80 TRBV and under 15 TRBJ segments were identified across samples and were used for gene usage analysis of CDR3 amino acid clonotypes. COPE and FqMerger were used to merge the filtered high-quality paired reads into contigs. BLAST was used to align contigs to the IMGT TRBV, TRBD and TRBJ reference genes, and CDR3 was defined following IMGT. Any clonotype with a frequency above 0.1% was counted as a highly expanded clone. Repertoire diversity was measured by Shannon entropy, and V-J evenness by the Gini coefficient. Clonotypes shared by more than one individual were considered public. TCRdb took the public reads, trimmed them with fastp at Q25, ran MiXCR for clone calling and kept in-frame beta chains. Every entry covers one CDR3 protein and lists the most common genes and DNA from its rows. The V and J calls here are based on TCRdb, not the publication. The sample table records some 250,000 distinct CDR3 sequences; about 20% of these occur just once. The ten largest clones represent about 14% of the sample.

These same records also appear under a second study, on T cells in Graves' hyperthyroidism and ophthalmopathy. As the second study states: Stable Graves' hyperthyroidism was defined as no progression to ophthalmopathy during 18 months of follow-up. Hyperthyroidism patients were aged 18 to 65 years and newly diagnosed, with disease duration of less than 2 months. Exclusion was applied to patients with uncontrolled infections, other autoimmune diseases, pregnancy or lactation. Diagnoses were based on clinical symptoms, serum thyroxine and TRAb, thyroid ultrasound and orbital computed tomography. The TCR CDR3 was subjected to a first round of RT-PCR using the HTBI primer set and the Qiagen OneStep RT-PCR kit. Blood samples also contained most of the expanded thyroid clonotypes (frequency above 0.001), which suggests that blood repertoires may reflect thyroid immune responses. A model built on a 13 V-J signature distinguished ophthalmopathy from stable hyperthyroidism, reaching about 88% sensitivity and about 81% specificity in cross-validation and 80%/75% in testing. In validation, the model predicted progression to ophthalmopathy with over 60% sensitivity and 72.22% specificity, a median of about six months before onset. To identify distinguishing TCR V-J signatures, a discovery cohort of around 100 patients was used, comprising 43 with Graves' ophthalmopathy and some 60 with stable Graves' hyperthyroidism. An independent validation cohort of around 20 hyperthyroidism patients and more than 15 patients who later progressed to ophthalmopathy tested prospective prediction of ophthalmopathy. The roughly 94 discovery patients were randomly split 7:3 into training and test sets. In addition, the study compared T-cell repertoires in thyroid tissue and in blood from five or six Graves' hyperthyroidism patients. Once sampling was done, hyperthyroidism patients were given methimazole at a starting dose of 30 mg daily, whereas ophthalmopathy patients were given high-dose intravenous methylprednisolone. Libraries were constructed in a second round of multiplex PCR, after which size selection and purification were carried out. Libraries were sequenced paired-end with 100 bp reads on an Illumina HiSeq2000. SOAPnuke was used to process the raw data, throwing out any read that contained adapters or uncalled bases, had a mean Phred below 15, or lacked an exact constant-primer or identifier match. High-quality paired reads were merged with COPE v1.2.5, and unique nucleotide sequences were defined as clonotypes. MiTCR v1.1 was used to align the clonotypes against IMGT TRBV, TRBD and TRBJ reference segments. Analysis was restricted to V-J combinations with a frequency above 0.0001, which covered roughly 99% of repertoires. A TCS score was defined as the ratio of F50 (clonal expansion) to E x V (chaos), with BLOSUM62-based TCRdist applied between CDR3 peptides within each V-J. Welch's t-statistics and random forest reduced fewer than 550 V-J features to 13, which were used in a naive Bayes classifier (R e1071). Sample size was not statistically predetermined, and blinding of investigators to group allocation was not performed. The paper reports TCR Vbeta CDR3 sequencing of 140 or so peripheral blood samples: some 44 ophthalmopathy, about 75 hyperthyroidism and approximately 17 progressor patients.

The receptor chain draws on TRBV20-1 and TRBJ1-5; matching of 6 bases hints at TRBD1 as the D gene. The specimen was peripheral blood mononuclear cells (PBMCs), collected at new diagnosis, from a patient treated with antithyroid drugs. The clonotype originates from a woman in her 30s with Graves disease. Donor details come from another sample of the same person, matched by shared clones. The bases read TGCAGTGCTAATACACAGGGAAGCAATCAGCCCCAGCATTTT. It translates to CSANTQGSNQPQHF.